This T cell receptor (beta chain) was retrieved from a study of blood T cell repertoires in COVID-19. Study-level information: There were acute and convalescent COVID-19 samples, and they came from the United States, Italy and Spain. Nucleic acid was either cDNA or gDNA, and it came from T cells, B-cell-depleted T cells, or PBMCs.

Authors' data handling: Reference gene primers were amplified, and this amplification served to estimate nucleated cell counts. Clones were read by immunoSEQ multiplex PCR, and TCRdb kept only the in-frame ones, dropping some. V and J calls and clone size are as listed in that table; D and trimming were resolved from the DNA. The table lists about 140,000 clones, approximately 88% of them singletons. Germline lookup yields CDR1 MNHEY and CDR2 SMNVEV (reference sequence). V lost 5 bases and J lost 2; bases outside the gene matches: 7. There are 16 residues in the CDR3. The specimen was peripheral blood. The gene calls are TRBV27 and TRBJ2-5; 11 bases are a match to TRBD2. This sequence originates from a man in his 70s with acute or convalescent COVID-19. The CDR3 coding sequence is TGTGCCAGCAGTCCCTTCATAGCGGGGGGGCAAGAGACCCAGTACTTC. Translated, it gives CASSPFIAGGQETQYF.